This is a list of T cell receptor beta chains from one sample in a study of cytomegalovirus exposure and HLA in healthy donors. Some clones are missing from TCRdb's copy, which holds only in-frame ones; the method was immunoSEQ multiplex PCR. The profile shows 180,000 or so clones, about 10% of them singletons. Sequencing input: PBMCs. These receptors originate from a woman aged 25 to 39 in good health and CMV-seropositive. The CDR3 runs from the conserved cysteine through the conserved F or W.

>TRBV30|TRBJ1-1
CAWSGTGKSRTEAFF
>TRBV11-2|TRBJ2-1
CASSFQAPSSYNEQFF
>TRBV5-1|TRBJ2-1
CASSLARGTGNEQFF
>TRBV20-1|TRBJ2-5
CSANQIETQYF
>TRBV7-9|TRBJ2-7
CASSLPSGAYEQYF
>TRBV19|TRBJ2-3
CATRGQGAPTDTQYF
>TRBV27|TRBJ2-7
CASSWAYYEQYF
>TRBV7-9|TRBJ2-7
CASSSDYYEQYF
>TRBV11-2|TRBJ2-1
CASSLLSEQFF
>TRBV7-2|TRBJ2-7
CASSSSGGAYEQYF
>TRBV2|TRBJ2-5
CASSEDPWTRGGETQYF
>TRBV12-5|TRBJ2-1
CASGLGDSGNYNEQFF
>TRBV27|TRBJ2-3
CASSLTTLSSDTQYF
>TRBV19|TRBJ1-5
CASSKRTGLNSNQPQHF
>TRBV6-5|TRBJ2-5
CASSRTVQETQYF
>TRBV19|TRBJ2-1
CASSPITGVEQFF
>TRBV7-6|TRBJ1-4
CASSFGQGATNEKLFF
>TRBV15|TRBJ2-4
CATSRGLGEGIQYF